What follows are 31 T cell receptor beta chains derived from one specimen sequenced in a study of blood T cell repertoires in COVID-19. Sequencing was performed with immunoSEQ multiplex PCR; in TCRdb, only in-frame clones are kept and a portion is missing. The top ten hold 8.3% of the sample, which has 150,000 to 190,000 clones, more than 75% seen once. The material sequenced was peripheral blood. The source of these receptors is a woman aged 60-70 years with COVID-19, enrolled during active disease.

The sample holds a few counts of this clone. The genes are TRBV6-2 or TRBV6-3 and TRBJ2-7; 8 nucleotides align to TRBD2. Germline V gene sequence: CDR1 MNHEY, CDR2 SVGEGT. V was clipped by 1 base and J by 2 bases; unmatched bases: 4. There are 15 residues in the CDR3. The CDR3 sequence is CASSYLAGGPYEQYF. In DNA, the CDR3 is TGTGCCAGCAGTTACTTGGCGGGAGGACCCTACGAGCAGTACTTC.

The rearrangement uses TRBV3-1 (or the pseudogene TRBV3-2) and TRBJ2-1; 8 bases line up with TRBD2. V trimming: 0 bases; J trimming: 6 bases; junction bases outside the gene matches: 10. The germline CDR1 and CDR2 sequences are LGHDT and YNNKEL (reference sequence). The CDR3 totals 17 residues. The DNA of the CDR3 is TGTGCCAGCAGCCAAGATAGTCGGCTAGCGGGTCGCAATGAGCAGTTCTTC. Translated, it gives CASSQDSRLAGRNEQFF.

This chain links TRBV5-1 with TRBJ1-1; 7 nucleotides match TRBD1. J lost 6 bases, V lost 3 bases, and 8 bases had no gene match. Germline V gives CDR1 SGHRS, CDR2 YFSETQ. This CDR3 has 14 amino acids. The CDR3 sequence is CASSSSGGKAEAFF. CDR3 coding DNA: TGCGCCAGCAGCTCTTCAGGGGGTAAGGCTGAAGCTTTCTTT.

The chain employs TRBV19 and TRBJ2-1; 12 nucleotides agree with TRBD2. Per germline, CDR1 LNHDA and CDR2 SQIVND (reference sequence). The CDR3 covers 20 residues. J lost 2 bases, V lost 6 bases, and 17 bases had no gene match. As DNA, the CDR3 is TGTGCCAGTAGAAAATGGACTAGCGGGACCCCTTGGGGGCCCTACAATGAGCAGTTCTTC. This sequence encodes CASRKWTSGTPWGPYNEQFF.

The chain carries TRBV27 and TRBJ1-2; 11 nucleotides align to TRBD1. With V trimmed by 4 bases and J by 5 bases, 3 bases remained unmatched. CDR1 and CDR2 from the germline V gene are MNHEY and SMNVEV (reference sequence). This CDR3 comprises 14 residues. Written as DNA, the CDR3 is TGTGCCAGCAGTTCTGGGACAGGGGGGTATGGCTACACCTTC. Protein product: CASSSGTGGYGYTF.

This chain connects TRBV9 to TRBJ1-4, with TRBD1 as a possible D gene (6 bases). Looked up from germline, CDR1 is SGDLS and CDR2 is YYNGEE. This CDR3 region has 15 residues. V lost 0 bases and J 0 bases, leaving 6 bases between the germline ends. The CDR3 spells CASSVGTATNEKLFF. CDR3 bases: TGTGCCAGCAGCGTAGGGACAGCAACTAATGAAAAACTGTTTTTT.

V gene TRBV14 combines with J gene TRBJ2-7; 12 nucleotides line up with TRBD2. J was trimmed by 3 bases and V by 5 bases; bases with no gene match: 8. Per the germline V gene, CDR1 is SGHDN and CDR2 is FVKESK. The CDR3 is 16 amino acids. CDR3 coding DNA: TGTGCCAGCAGCAATAAGGGACTAGCGGGTTTCTACGAGCAGTACTTC. The encoded protein is CASSNKGLAGFYEQYF.

The chain joins TRBV19 to TRBJ2-2; the D gene is possibly TRBD2 (5 bases). The CDR3 spans 16 residues. V was shortened by 0 bases and J by 4 bases, with 12 bases between the two germline ends. The germline gives CDR1 LNHDA, CDR2 SQIVND (reference sequence). The CDR3 nucleotides are TGTGCCAGTAGTATAGATGTGGACTTATTCACCGGGGAGCTGTTTTTT. Its translation is CASSIDVDLFTGELFF.

This clone was seen once. The genes are TRBV25-1 and TRBJ2-2; 10 bases map to TRBD1. The V segment lost 2 bases and the J segment 4 bases; nucleotides outside the gene matches: 7. The CDR3 consists of 17 residues. CDR1 and CDR2 (germline): MGHDK, SYGVNS. CDR3 in amino acids: CASSERGQGRGTGELFF. In DNA form, the CDR3 reads TGTGCCAGCAGTGAACGGGGACAGGGGAGGGGCACCGGGGAGCTGTTTTTT.

The chain has TRBV6-6 and TRBJ2-1, with 9 positions matching TRBD1. Germline values: CDR1 MNHNY, CDR2 SVGAGI (reference sequence). CDR3 length: 14 residues. With V trimmed by 7 bases and J by 6 bases, 7 bases remained unmatched. The CDR3 DNA reads as TGTGCCAGCAACGGACAGGGGCACACCAATGAGCAGTTCTTC. This translates into CASNGQGHTNEQFF.

The chain links TRBV5-5 to TRBJ2-7, with D maybe TRBD1 (6 bases). Trimming took off 3 bases at V and 0 bases at J, with 13 bases between the two ends. CDR1 is SGHKS and CDR2 is YYEKEE in the germline V gene (reference sequence). The CDR3 totals 15 residues. The CDR3 bases are TGTGCCAGCAGCTCTCGACAGGTGAGCTCCTACGAGCAGTACGTC. This gives the protein CASSSRQVSSYEQYV.

A word on this clone: The sample holds other DNA sequences that translate to the same CDR3. V gene TRBV7-3 combines with J gene TRBJ1-2, with D perhaps TRBD1 (6 bases). This CDR3 is built from 13 residues. Per the germline V gene, CDR1 is SGHTA and CDR2 is FQGTGA. The V end was cut by 6 bases, the J end by 1 base, with 9 bases between. The CDR3 here is CASSLDSNYGYTF. In DNA, the CDR3 is TGTGCCAGCAGTTTGGACAGTAACTATGGCTACACCTTC.

The J gene is TRBJ1-2, the V gene TRBV29-1; TRBD1 matches at 7 bases. Germline assignment: CDR1 SQVTM and CDR2 ANQGSEA. V gave up 8 bases and J gave up 4 bases; unmatched junction bases: 10. The CDR3 extends over 13 amino acids. The CDR3 DNA follows: TGCAGCACTTACAGGGGAACGAGCTATGGCTACACCTTC. It yields the protein CSTYRGTSYGYTF. Drawing the rest from reference TRBV29-1 and TRBJ1-2, the complete variable domain is SAVISQKPSRDICQRGTSLTIQCQVDSQVTMMFWYRQQPGQSLTLIATANQGSEATYESGFVIDKFPISRPNLTFSTLTVSNMSPEDSSIYLCSTYRGTSYGYTFGSGTRLTVV.

The gene calls are TRBV7-9 and TRBJ1-5, with 9 bases identical to TRBD1. Germline trimming cut 5 bases from V and 6 bases from J; bases unmatched to any gene: 5. The CDR3 has 14 residues. CDR1 and CDR2 (germline): SEHNR, FQNEAQ (reference sequence). The chain's CDR3 is CASSPETGGQPQHF. The CDR3, as DNA: TGTGCCAGCAGCCCCGAGACAGGGGGTCAGCCCCAGCATTTT.

A few counts support this clone. The chain employs TRBV3-1 (or the pseudogene TRBV3-2) and TRBJ1-1, with 7 bases identical to TRBD1. Germline loops: CDR1 LGHDT, CDR2 YNNKEL (reference sequence). The CDR3 totals 14 residues. V trimming: 4 bases; J trimming: 7 bases; junction bases outside the gene matches: 9. CDR3 sequence (DNA): TGTGCCAGCAGCCGCCCGACAGGGTTCGGTGAAGCTTTCTTT. Its translation: CASSRPTGFGEAFF.

The chain has TRBV19 and TRBJ1-2; the match to TRBD1 covers 9 bases. Trimming took 10 bases from V and 8 from J; bases not matched to a gene: 23. From germline, CDR1 is LNHDA and CDR2 SQIVND (reference sequence). The length of the CDR3 is 17 residues. The CDR3 DNA reads TGTGCCACCTTGCCGGTGGCCGGGACAGGGTTTCTTACAGGCTACACCTTC. Encoded protein: CATLPVAGTGFLTGYTF.

This clone was observed a few times. The gene calls are TRBV7-2 and TRBJ1-2; D remains ambiguous. The CDR3 is 12 amino acids. Looked up from germline, CDR1 is SGHTA and CDR2 is FQGNSA. Trimming pared 6 bases from V and 4 bases from J, leaving 9 bases between. CDR3: CASRPETYGYTF. The CDR3 DNA sequence: TGTGCCAGCAGACCAGAAACCTATGGCTACACCTTC.

This rearrangement joins TRBV9 to TRBJ2-1, with D possibly being TRBD2 (6 bases). The V end lost 3 bases, the J end lost 3 bases, and 10 bases lay between the germline ends. The CDR3 consists of 14 residues. Germline V gives CDR1 SGDLS, CDR2 YYNGEE. The CDR3 DNA reads TGTGCCAGCAGCGGCGGGACTGGCTACAATGAGCAGTTCTTC. Protein product: CASSGGTGYNEQFF.

The chain joins TRBV6-5 to TRBJ1-1; D is unresolved. The V gene's germline CDR1 is MNHEY and CDR2 SVGAGI. The CDR3 extends over 14 amino acids. V was trimmed by 5 bases and J by 2 bases, leaving 12 bases between them. The CDR3: CASSPSWTNTEAFF. The CDR3 region has the DNA TGTGCCAGCAGTCCATCTTGGACTAACACTGAAGCTTTCTTT.

V and J are TRBV3-1 (or the pseudogene TRBV3-2) and TRBJ2-7, with 12 bases matching TRBD1. Germline CDR1 and CDR2: LGHDT and YNNKEL (reference sequence). The V segment lost 1 base and the J segment 6 bases; nucleotides outside the gene matches: 4. This CDR3 is 15 amino acids long. DNA for the CDR3: TGTGCCAGCAGCCAAGGGGACAGGGGGCGTCCCGAGCAGTACTTC. Translation: CASSQGDRGRPEQYF.

In its sample, this clone was seen once. V gene TRBV19 combines with J gene TRBJ2-6; D possibly corresponds to TRBD1 (5 bases). CDR3 size: 15 residues. The ends were cut back, 8 bases at V and 2 bases at J, with 13 bases in the middle. Germline loops: CDR1 LNHDA, CDR2 SQIVND (reference sequence). The CDR3 DNA sequence: TGTGCCAGTGGCTGGGAAGGGGCTGGGGCCAACGTCCTGACTTTC. It yields the protein CASGWEGAGANVLTF.

The chain joins TRBV5-1 to TRBJ2-7; 8 positions match TRBD1. Germline V gives CDR1 SGHRS, CDR2 YFSETQ. V shed 4 bases and J 3 bases; nucleotides not matched to a gene: 0. The CDR3 contains 12 residues. In DNA form, the CDR3 reads TGCGCCAGCAGCGACAGGGGCTACGAGCAGTACTTC. Translation: CASSDRGYEQYF.

This clone occurred once. CDR3 in amino acids: CASRLQGRGANVLTF. The CDR3 DNA reads as TGTGCCAGCAGGTTACAGGGACGTGGGGCCAACGTCCTGACTTTC. V gene TRBV5-6 combines with J gene TRBJ2-6; D might be TRBD1 (6 bases). Trimming removed 5 bases at V and 3 bases at J, with 12 bases between. This CDR3 comprises 15 residues. Germline assignment: CDR1 SGHDT and CDR2 YYEEEE. Full variable domain (rest looked up from reference TRBV5-6 and TRBJ2-6): DAGVTQSPTHLIKTRGQQVTLRCSPKSGHDTVSWYQQALGQGPQFIFQYYEEEERQRGNFPDRFSGHQFPNYSSELNVNALLLGDSALYLCASRLQGRGANVLTFGAGSRLTVL.

The rearrangement joins TRBV6-4 to TRBJ2-3, with 14 nucleotides matching TRBD2. There are 15 residues in the CDR3. The V and J ends lost 10 bases and 3 bases, in that order; junction bases with no gene match: 6. The germline V gene has CDR1 MRHNA and CDR2 SNTAGT. CDR3 region: CATQGTSGSTDTQYF. The CDR3 nucleotides read TGTGCCACCCAAGGGACTAGCGGGAGTACAGATACGCAGTATTTT.

J is TRBJ1-2 and V is TRBV29-1, with D possibly TRBD1 on 6 matching bases. The CDR3 extends over 15 amino acids. V lost 7 bases and J lost 1, with 19 bases in between. Germline lookup yields CDR1 SQVTM and CDR2 ANQGSEA. The CDR3 region has the DNA TGCAGCGCCCCAAGGGGGACGCATAATAACTATGGCTACACCTTC. Protein product: CSAPRGTHNNYGYTF.

This clone was recorded once. The rearrangement joins TRBV7-2 to TRBJ2-3; TRBD2 matches at 7 bases. Trimming took 2 bases from V and 2 from J; bases not matched to a gene: 7. CDR1 and CDR2 (germline): SGHTA, FQGNSA. The CDR3 covers 16 residues. The CDR3 loop is CASSLQSGVNTDTQYF. CDR3 DNA sequence: TGTGCCAGCAGCTTACAGAGCGGGGTGAACACAGATACGCAGTATTTT. Filled out from reference TRBV7-2 and TRBJ2-3, the complete variable domain reads GAGVSQSPSNKVTEKGKDVELRCDPISGHTALYWYRQSLGQGLEFLIYFQGNSAPDKSGLPSDRFSAERTGGSVSTLTIQRTQQEDSAVYLCASSLQSGVNTDTQYFGPGTRLTVL.

This rearrangement joins TRBV5-6 to TRBJ2-1, with a weak D call TRBD1 (5 bases). Deletions cut 0 bases from V and 8 bases from J, with 9 bases between. Germline loops: CDR1 SGHDT, CDR2 YYEEEE. The CDR3 has 13 residues. This chain's CDR3 is CASSLGGVDEQFF. The CDR3 DNA is TGTGCCAGCAGCTTGGGGGGCGTCGATGAGCAGTTCTTC.

The sample holds a few counts of this clone. Other DNA sequences within the sample encode an identical CDR3. The chain uses TRBV12-3 or TRBV12-4 and TRBJ1-2, with TRBD1 matching over 8 bases. V was pared by 4 bases and J by 7 bases, with 2 bases of the junction left unmatched. This CDR3 region has 12 residues. Written as DNA, the CDR3 is TGTGCCAGCAGTTCCGACAGGGGTGGCTACACCTTC. Protein product: CASSSDRGGYTF.

The chain combines TRBV5-1 with TRBJ2-5; tentative D call: TRBD2 (5 bases). V was shortened by 3 bases and J by 8 bases, with 11 bases between the two germline ends. The CDR3 sequence is 12 residues long. Germline loops: CDR1 SGHRS, CDR2 YFSETQ. The CDR3 DNA sequence: TGCGCCAGCAGCTGGGAGTACGAAACCCAGTACTTC. This sequence encodes CASSWEYETQYF.

Of note for this clone: Relative to the germline gene, one junction end is altered; a read error may explain this. The rearrangement joins TRBV7-7 to TRBJ2-5; D is possibly TRBD2 (5 bases). The CDR3 consists of 15 residues. Germline V gives CDR1 SSHAT, CDR2 FNYEAQ (reference sequence). The CDR3 DNA reads TGTGCTAGCAGCTTAAGCAGCCAGAGAGGGGAGACCCAGTACTTC. Residues: CASSLSSQRGETQYF. Full variable domain (missing parts from reference TRBV7-7 and TRBJ2-5): GAGVSQSPRYKVTKRGQDVTLRCDPISSHATLYWYQQALGQGPEFLTYFNYEAQPDKSGLPSDRFSAERPEGSISTLTIQRTEQRDSAMYRCASSLSSQRGETQYFGPGTRLLVL.

V gene TRBV4-1 combines with J gene TRBJ2-7; maybe TRBD2 (5 bases). The CDR3 covers 15 residues. The V end lost 1 base, the J end lost 3 bases, and 13 bases lay between the germline ends. Germline lookup yields CDR1 MGHRA and CDR2 YSYEKL. The CDR3 region has the DNA TGCGCCAGCAGCCAAGGGGGAGACCCCCACTACGAGCAGTACGTC. Its translation: CASSQGGDPHYEQYV.